These 16 T cell receptor beta chains were sequenced from one sample in a study of vaccination effects on CD4 cells after COVID-19. ViraFEST expansion of antigen-specific CD4+ T cells with viral peptide pools preceded sequencing. With 9 to 11 days of culture completed, CD4+ T cells were isolated. The study found no prior SARS-CoV-2 infection in the vaccine recipients, who tested negative for nucleocapsid antibodies. Clones were read by immunoSEQ multiplex PCR, and TCRdb kept only the in-frame ones, dropping some. Here the sample spans 25,000 to 35,000 clones, about 70% being singletons. Antigen specificity for these receptors is unknown. The input for sequencing was CD4+ T cells from PBMCs cultured with SARS-CoV-2 spike peptides, taken before COVID-19 vaccination. The receptors were gathered from a human donor who received a COVID-19 vaccine.

This clone has only one observation. CDR3 nucleotides: TGTGCCATCAGGGGGACAGGGGGAAACACCATATATTTT. This encodes CAIRGTGGNTIYF. The rearrangement uses TRBV10-3 and TRBJ1-3; 9 bases line up with TRBD1. V shed 6 bases and J 4 bases; nucleotides not matched to a gene: 1. There are 13 residues in the CDR3. In germline, CDR1 is ENHRY, CDR2 SYGVKD.

The CDR3 region has the DNA TGTGCCTGGAAACGGGGCCCCGCAACTAATGAAAAACTGTTTTTT. Residues: CAWKRGPATNEKLFF. V is TRBV30 and J is TRBJ1-4, with a possible D match to TRBD1 (5 bases). The ends were cut back, 4 bases at V and 0 bases at J, with 12 bases in the middle. The CDR3 runs to 15 residues. In germline, CDR1 is GTSNPN, CDR2 SVGIG (reference sequence). The whole variable domain, remainder taken from reference TRBV30 and TRBJ1-4, is SQTIHQWPATLVQPVGSPLSLECTVEGTSNPNLYWYRQAAGRGLQLLFYSVGIGQISSEVPQNLSASRPQDRQFILSSKKLLLSDSGFYLCAWKRGPATNEKLFFGSGTQLSVL.

This clone was observed a few times. V is TRBV19 and J is TRBJ2-1; D may be TRBD1 (7 bases). Germline loops: CDR1 LNHDA, CDR2 SQIVND (reference sequence). V was shortened by 7 bases and J by 7 bases, with 23 bases between the two germline ends. This CDR3 has 16 residues. CDR3: CASNLGRETGRNEQFF. The CDR3 DNA follows: TGTGCCAGTAACCTGGGGCGCGAGACAGGGAGGAATGAGCAGTTCTTC.

This clone was counted between two and nine times. The rearrangement uses TRBV30 and TRBJ1-5, with 10 positions matching TRBD1. CDR1 and CDR2 from the germline V gene are GTSNPN and SVGIG (reference sequence). CDR3 length equals 15 residues. V gave up 2 bases and J gave up 7 bases; unmatched junction bases: 8. This CDR3 reads CAWSRGQGSRQPQHF. For the CDR3, the DNA is TGTGCCTGGAGTAGGGGACAGGGGTCTCGGCAGCCCCAGCATTTT.

The genes are TRBV3-1 (or the pseudogene TRBV3-2) and TRBJ2-7; no firm D call. This CDR3 contains 13 residues. Germline assignment: CDR1 LGHDT and CDR2 YNNKEL (reference sequence). Deletions cut 0 bases from V and 0 bases from J, with 3 bases between. This chain's CDR3 is CASSQDSSYEQYF. The CDR3 DNA sequence: TGTGCCAGCAGCCAAGACAGCTCCTACGAGCAGTACTTC.

This chain uses TRBV18 with TRBJ2-5; no clear D gene. CDR3 length equals 13 residues. The germline V gene encodes CDR1 KGHSH and CDR2 LQKENI. V was shortened by 2 bases and J by 2 bases, with 6 bases between the two germline ends. CDR3 DNA: TGTGCCAGCTCACCAGGGGTGCAAGAGACCCAGTACTTC. Amino acid sequence: CASSPGVQETQYF.

This sequence joins TRBV3-1 (or the pseudogene TRBV3-2) and TRBJ2-5; D remains unclear. The germline V and J ends were trimmed by 0 bases and 0 bases, with 20 bases remaining between them. This CDR3 is 19 amino acids long. Germline values: CDR1 LGHDT, CDR2 YNNKEL (reference sequence). DNA for the CDR3: TGTGCCAGCAGCCAAGATTTACTCTGGGCATCTACTAACCAAGAGACCCAGTACTTC. Its translation: CASSQDLLWASTNQETQYF.

The chain couples TRBV4-1 to TRBJ2-3; D unclear. Germline CDR1 MGHRA, CDR2 YSYEKL. The CDR3 totals 13 residues. V lost 7 bases to trimming and J lost 1 base, with 9 bases between them. DNA of the CDR3: TGCGCCAGCACGACCCCGGGCACAGATACGCAGTATTTT. This translates into CASTTPGTDTQYF.

This sequence joins TRBV27 and TRBJ2-2; D remains ambiguous. The CDR3 extends over 14 amino acids. Trimming shortened V by 1 base and J by 4 bases, and 7 bases separated the two germline ends. CDR1 is MNHEY, CDR2 SMNVEV, per germline (reference sequence). The CDR3 reads CASSLYDTTGELFF. DNA for the CDR3: TGTGCCAGCAGTTTATACGATACCACCGGGGAGCTGTTTTTT.

This sequence joins TRBV5-6 and TRBJ2-3, with D perhaps matching TRBD1 (5 bases). This CDR3 has 16 residues. The germline gives CDR1 SGHDT, CDR2 YYEEEE. The V gene lost 2 bases and the J gene lost 0 bases, with 13 bases spanning the gap. The CDR3: CASSFIGAFSTDTQYF. Here the CDR3 DNA reads TGTGCCAGCAGCTTTATTGGGGCTTTTAGCACAGATACGCAGTATTTT.

In nucleotides, the CDR3 is TGTGCCAGCAGTACCCAGGAGGATCTGGGTGAGCAGTACTTC. It translates to CASSTQEDLGEQYF. The V gene is TRBV27, the J gene TRBJ2-7; TRBD2 might be the D (5 bases). V dropped 5 bases and J dropped 7 bases, with 18 bases sitting between them. The V gene's germline CDR1 is MNHEY and CDR2 SMNVEV (reference sequence). This CDR3 comprises 14 residues.

V usage is TRBV3-1 (or the pseudogene TRBV3-2) and J usage is TRBJ1-1; TRBD1 matches 11 bases. The CDR3 has 13 amino acids. Unmatched junction bases numbered 4, after V lost 3 bases and J lost 10 bases. Looked up from germline, CDR1 is LGHDT and CDR2 is YNNKEL (reference sequence). In nucleotides, the CDR3 is TGTGCCAGCAGCCAGCCGGACAGGGGGCGAGCTTTCTTT. Translation gives CASSQPDRGRAFF.

The rearrangement links TRBV5-1 to TRBJ2-7; 8 positions agree with TRBD1. Looked up from germline, CDR1 is SGHRS and CDR2 is YFSETQ. This CDR3 spans 13 amino acids. V lost 4 bases to trimming and J lost 3 bases; unmatched junction nucleotides: 3. CDR3: CASSVTGGYEQYF. The CDR3 nucleotides read TGCGCCAGCAGCGTAACAGGGGGCTACGAGCAGTACTTC.

The CDR3 DNA is TGTGCCAGCACTGACAGGGGTAGGGGTGAGCAGTTCTTC. This translates into CASTDRGRGEQFF. The rearrangement links TRBV19 to TRBJ2-1; 8 bases are a match to TRBD1. The CDR3 consists of 13 residues. Germline V gene sequence: CDR1 LNHDA, CDR2 SQIVND (reference sequence). The J segment lost 9 bases and the V segment lost 9 bases, leaving 10 bases of the junction unmatched.

The V call is TRBV9, the J call TRBJ2-1; TRBD1 aligns across 7 bases. The CDR3 spans 15 residues. Germline V gene data show CDR1 as SGDLS and CDR2 as YYNGEE. The V segment lost 2 bases and the J segment 5 bases; nucleotides outside the gene matches: 7. CDR3 loop: CASSVGDRINNEQFF. In DNA, the CDR3 is TGTGCCAGCAGCGTCGGGGACAGAATAAACAATGAGCAGTTCTTC. Full variable domain (missing parts from reference TRBV9 and TRBJ2-1): DSGVTQTPKHLITATGQRVTLRCSPRSGDLSVYWYQQSLDQGLQFLIQYYNGEERAKGNILERFSAQQFPDLHSELNLSSLELGDSALYFCASSVGDRINNEQFFGPGTRLTVL.

The V gene is TRBV7-5, the J gene TRBJ2-7; the table's D call of TRBD1 was not tested on the DNA. TRBV7-5 is shown as a pseudogene. This CDR3 has 21 residues. The CDR3 protein is CVRSLVLLGYARDTPPYEQYF. The CDR3, as DNA: TGTGTCAGAAGCTTAGTCTTATTAGGGTACGCTCGGGACACCCCCCCCTACGAGCAGTACTTC.